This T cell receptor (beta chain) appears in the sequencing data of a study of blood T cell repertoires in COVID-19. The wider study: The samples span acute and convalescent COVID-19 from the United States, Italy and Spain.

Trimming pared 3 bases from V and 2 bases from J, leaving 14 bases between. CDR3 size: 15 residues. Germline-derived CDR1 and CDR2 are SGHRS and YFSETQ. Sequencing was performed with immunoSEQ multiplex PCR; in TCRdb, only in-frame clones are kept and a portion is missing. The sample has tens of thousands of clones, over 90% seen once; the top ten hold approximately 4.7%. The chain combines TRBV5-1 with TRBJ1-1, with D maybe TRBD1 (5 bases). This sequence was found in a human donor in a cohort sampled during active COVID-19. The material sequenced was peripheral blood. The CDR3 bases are TGCGCCAGCAGCTCCATGGGGGGTGTCAACACTGAAGCTTTCTTT. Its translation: CASSSMGGVNTEAFF.